Reported below is one TCR beta chain. Its antigen is not identified. These data originate in a study of radiation and T cells in renal cell carcinoma. Whole-study findings and limits: Without pretreatment biopsies, baseline tumor clonotype presence was undetermined.

The time point was: baseline pretreatment blood. The sample's treatment: 15 Gy SBRT to primary tumor, nephrectomy 4 weeks later. Radiation-treated patients gave blood at baseline, week 2 and week 4. Only in-frame clones appear in the TCRdb table, and some are missing; sequencing was by immunoSEQ multiplex PCR. The sample consists of 70,000 to 100,000 clones, 82% of them appearing once. CDR3 size: 18 residues. Germline trimming cut 3 bases from V and 0 bases from J; bases unmatched to any gene: 8. The germline gives CDR1 MNHEY, CDR2 SMNVEV (reference sequence). The V gene is TRBV27, the J gene TRBJ2-3; 11 nucleotides agree with TRBD2. The sequence derives from a man between 60 and 70 years old with renal cell carcinoma. Sequencing used blood, obtained from a patient whose treatment included radiotherapy and nephrectomy. The CDR3 reads CASSFLVAGGGSTDTQYF. The CDR3 DNA reads TGTGCCAGCAGTTTCCTTGTAGCGGGAGGGGGCAGCACAGATACGCAGTATTTT.